This T cell receptor (beta chain) came from a study of OX40 agonist ivuxolimab in advanced cancers. Turning to the study itself: Previous treatment with anti-PD-1, anti-PD-L1 or anti-CTLA-4 therapy was allowed; over 35% had received some. The study reported partial responses in three patients: one hepatocellular carcinoma, two cutaneous melanoma.

This clone has just a few counts. The antigen remains undetermined. This table comes from immunoSEQ multiplex PCR, and its TCRdb copy is limited to in-frame clones, with some not included. The table lists tens of thousands of clones, over 70% of them singletons. The V and J ends lost 6 bases and 4 bases respectively, with 16 bases between them. CDR3 length: 15 residues. CDR1 LNHDA and CDR2 SQIVND come from the germline V gene (reference sequence). Overall study results and limits: Low normalized clonal expansion also occurred in some nonresponding patients. Both CD4+ and CD8+ T cell populations in blood had undergone clonal expansion by week 6 at 0.1 to 3.0 mg/kg.

The clonotype originates from an adult with an advanced solid tumor such as melanoma, head and neck, liver or kidney cancer. The chain uses TRBV19 and TRBJ1-5; D uncertain. The input for sequencing was CD4+ or CD8+ T cells sorted from blood, taken in a trial of the OX40 agonist ivuxolimab. CDR3 residues: CASSITISWNQPQHF. CDR3 in DNA: TGTGCCAGTAGCATTACGATCTCCTGGAATCAGCCCCAGCATTTT.